What follows is one T cell receptor beta chain and its context. The clone's antigen remains unknown. It has no much larger one-base neighbor in the sample; base qualities were not kept. In total, approximately 700 healthy bone marrow donors made up the cohort. Cohort members were all nominally healthy when sampled, although unrecorded immune exposures were likely present. The donor tested CMV seropositive, placing the donor among the roughly 270 seropositive members of the cohort. A peripheral blood sample was collected from each donor, and TCR beta sequencing was performed on peripheral blood mononuclear cells. Genomic DNA extraction from the blood cell samples was performed with the Qiagen DNeasy Blood Extraction Kit. The CDR3 holds 15 amino acids from the cysteine to the phenylalanine. Left in the record is the CDR3 DNA by itself, 45 bases read in frame from the first base. Compared with germline, V lacks 6 bases and J lacks 7 bases; bases without a gene match: 10. The germline V gene (reference sequence) specifies WNHNN as CDR1 and SYGVQD as CDR2.

The library was obtained by the immunoSEQ multiplex PCR assay. The multiplex PCR relied on a mix of 60 forward primers for TCR Vbeta segments and 13 reverse primers for TCR Jbeta segments. Amplification of the CDR3 region of rearranged TCR beta genes was performed with a multiplex PCR assay on genomic DNA. The Illumina HiSeq System was used to sequence the amplified TCR beta libraries as 87-base-pair reads. The paper's data handling went like this. A later analysis tallied roughly 76 million unique TCR beta chains across the 660 or so repertoires, and 10 million to 11 million of those chains were shared by two or more donors. Raw reads were error-corrected and collapsed into unique sequences with a nearest-neighbor algorithm that merged closely related sequences to remove PCR and sequencing errors. Alignment of CDR3 sequences to IMGT reference sequences was used to assign V, D and J gene segments. For a sequence to be retained, a match of at least six nucleotides to both a V gene segment and a J gene segment was required. Rearrangements were classified as productive when the CDR3 lacked stop codons and remained in frame with V and J, and all other rearrangements were classified as non-productive. Following IMGT convention, CDR3 was defined as the stretch from the second conserved V-encoded cysteine to the conserved J-encoded phenylalanine. Sequences without an unambiguous match to a single V gene segment were excluded from the earlier analysis of over 500 of the donors. An earlier analysis of about 600 of the donors called V segments functional above 56.7% productive rearrangements and segregating when the between-donor standard deviation exceeded 5%. A statistical classification framework was built to diagnose cytomegalovirus status from the catalog of TCR beta chain sequences. In a later analysis, TCR nucleotide sequences were compared against IMGT/GENE-DB human TR gene sequences so that V and J genes could be assigned. The TCRdist pipeline was used in a later analysis to assign CDR3 sequences and most-parsimonious VDJ recombination scenarios. In a later analysis, each TCR beta chain was defined by its CDR3 amino acid sequence together with its V-gene family, and reads lacking a unique V-gene family were excluded. A later analysis removed 592 highly shared, low-generation-probability nucleotide sequences to deal with suspected cross-contamination and a sequencing artifact. A later analysis calculated a clonal expansion index for each public chain from normalized within-repertoire ranks of inferred template counts. A later analysis computed generation probabilities with a VDJ recombination model fitted to out-of-frame rearrangements, and checked the results against IGoR. In a later analysis, TCR-TCR, TCR-HLA and TCR-CMV co-occurrence was scored with hypergeometric tests, and a repertoire-size bias correction was applied to TCR pairs. To estimate false discovery rates, a later analysis permuted the HLA or CMV assignments 20 times. In a later analysis, co-occurring TCRs were grouped using DBSCAN, with TCRdist sequence similarity added in when clustering inside HLA-allele-positive subsets. Co-occurrence clustering excluded repertoires with fewer than 30,000 or more than 120,000 public chains, plus five with anomalous nucleotide sharing. TCRdb took this table from immuneACCESS and kept in-frame rearrangements with V and J called. Such tables lack part of the clones; where checked against another copy, unresolved V genes explain under half of the gap, and the rest is unexplained. V, J and clone size are taken as reported in that table, and D and trimming were inferred from the DNA itself. Present in this sample are approximately 84,000 clones, around 68% of which were seen just once. In total, the top ten clones hold roughly 9% of the sample.

These data come from a study of cytomegalovirus exposure and HLA in healthy donors (dated by TCRdb to between 2016 and 2019). Study-wide context: An earlier analysis of about 560 of the donors reported approximately 260 Gb of sequence data and 117 million unique TCR beta sequences obtained from about 170 million T cells. High-throughput TCR immunosequencing, statistical association of individual TCRs with disease status, and machine learning were combined to predict cytomegalovirus infection status. On average, roughly 250,000 unique TCR beta nucleotide sequences were sequenced per donor among more than 350 genotyped donors of the cohort, with approximately 18% of those sequences being non-productive. All discovery cohort repertoires had been generated using a single sequencing platform. To study patterns of TCR occurrence, a later analysis re-analyzed previously published TCR beta repertoires from under 750 donors and added high-resolution HLA genotyping. An earlier analysis of about 620 of the donors applied high-throughput TCR beta sequencing to assess whether each TCR beta V gene segment acted as functional or pseudogenic. The number of donors typed differed by locus, with about 629-630 for A, B, C, DRB1 and DQB1, roughly 520 for DQA1, some 570 for DPA1, and around 450 for DPB1. Of the approximately 400 genotyped donors, 65% to 90% fell in the genetic ancestry cluster associated with self-reported Caucasian donors. Roughly 300 gigabases of sequencing data and about 92 million unique TCR sequences made up an early release that covered over 550 HLA-typed donors. HLA typing included class I and class II loci at four-digit resolution. Rather than using new phenotypic data, the later analysis identified candidate immune exposures from TCR beta sequences and from how often those sequences occurred across donors. In a later genetic analysis, genome-wide SNP genotypes for 398 of the 666 donors were used, and that subset was treated as a discovery cohort. Donor age, sex, ethnicity and CMV serostatus were compiled together with the repertoire data. The aim of the study was to test whether cataloging public T cell receptors could identify signatures of past pathogen exposure. A separate validation cohort of about 110 different subjects was used in addition to the 666-subject first cohort. The study used immunosequencing to profile the T cell repertoires of several hundred subjects and linked those repertoires to cytomegalovirus serostatus. About 5 DR-DQ haplotypes were handled as single units for association and clustering, since linkage in the cohort was strong.

Broader findings and caveats from the paper: In a later analysis, the rate of TCR association differed among HLA loci, with DRB1 alleles having the most associated TCRs and HLA-C alleles having the fewest. Sequencing depth was assumed to be roughly uniform across donors in the presence/absence analyses, though that assumption may not hold. HLA typing was unavailable for some donors at each locus, so association tests used only the typed subset. For the cohort, immune exposure information was limited to CMV serostatus. Strong co-occurrence of HLA alleles, especially DR and DQ, made assigning TCR associations to individual alleles difficult. Correlated functional status among segregating V segments might reflect linkage disequilibrium, but an unknown experimental factor could not be ruled out. This cohort had only TCR beta chains sequenced, and the lack of alpha or paired-chain data limited which features could be detected. According to a later analysis, parvovirus B19, influenza, CMV and Epstein-Barr virus appeared linked to several top co-occurrence clusters. Fewer than 20 rarely observed V segments, including chromosome 9 orphons, were excluded from the earlier analysis of approximately 600 of the donors because counts were too low. In a later analysis, HLA-associated TCR beta chains were found to be more clonally expanded and to have lower generation probabilities than equally common non-associated chains. A few of the identified cytomegalovirus-associated TCR beta chains were confirmed in vitro to be specific for cytomegalovirus antigens. In both the original and validation cohorts, the classifier was reported to diagnose cytomegalovirus status with high specificity and sensitivity. V-gene and J-gene trimming of TCR beta chains was associated with a missense DCLRE1C variant in a later genetic analysis, and the association was replicated in an independent cohort. The authors suggested that the approach could potentially be generalized to other disease states and immunological phenotypes. A further reported finding was that TCR beta sequences accurately predicted the HLA-A and HLA-B alleles for most subjects in the first cohort. Some IMGT-functional V segments, including TRBV6-2 and TRBV6-3, could not be told apart with the 87-base-pair reads, so those segments were excluded. Compared with the roughly 700-donor mean, donors in an Asian-associated ancestry cluster had fewer N-insertions in productive TCRs, according to a later genetic analysis. In an earlier analysis of several hundred of the donors, most TCR beta V segments were observed in productive rearrangements about 87% or about 30% of the time, broadly matching IMGT annotations. While some public TCRs were present in many individuals, most TCR sequences turned up only very rarely across donors. In a later analysis, some 18,000 TCR beta sequences were associated with specific HLA alleles at a false discovery rate of 0.05. The sequencing pipeline was judged likely to have produced a cluster of highly shared sequence variants as a technical artifact. In a later analysis, most CMV-associated TCR beta chains were found to appear HLA-restricted, with HLA associations seemingly driven largely by CMV exposure. The study gave a list of about 160 TCR beta chains associated with cytomegalovirus.

The chain is assembled from TRBV10-1 and TRBJ2-1, with 9 bases aligning to TRBD2. This clonotype was sampled from a man aged 35 to 55 in good health and CMV-seropositive. The sample comprised PBMCs. The CDR3 protein sequence reads: CASSGRAGGTNEQFF. The DNA reads TGCGCCAGCAGCGGCAGAGCGGGAGGCACGAATGAGCAGTTCTTC.